This T cell receptor (beta chain) was sequenced during a study of Ad26.COV2.S vaccination and SARS-CoV-2 variants. Turning to the study itself: COV1001, an Ad26.COV2.S trial, supplied this vaccine-arm donor.

Repertoires were generated with immunoSEQ multiplex PCR, while TCRdb's copy carries only in-frame clones and drops some. The sample has more than 400,000 clones; 90% are singletons. The treatment here: some 20 received Ad26.COV2.S at low or high dose, single or two shots; 5 received placebo; per-sample allocation not given. Sampling happened 63 days after the first vaccine or placebo injection. CDR1 and CDR2 (germline): MGHDK, SYGVNS. V shed 3 bases and J shed 2 bases, with 12 bases lying between them. The CDR3 is made up of 15 amino acids. The sequence came from a person aged 18 to 65 who received the Ad26.COV2.S COVID-19 vaccine or a placebo. The J gene is TRBJ2-3, the V gene TRBV25-1; D may correspond to TRBD1 or TRBD2 (5 bases each). The material sequenced was peripheral blood, taken in a trial of Ad26.COV2.S vaccine versus placebo. The CDR3 here is CASSDEGMDTDTQYF. In DNA, the CDR3 is TGTGCCAGCAGTGATGAGGGGATGGACACAGATACGCAGTATTTT.